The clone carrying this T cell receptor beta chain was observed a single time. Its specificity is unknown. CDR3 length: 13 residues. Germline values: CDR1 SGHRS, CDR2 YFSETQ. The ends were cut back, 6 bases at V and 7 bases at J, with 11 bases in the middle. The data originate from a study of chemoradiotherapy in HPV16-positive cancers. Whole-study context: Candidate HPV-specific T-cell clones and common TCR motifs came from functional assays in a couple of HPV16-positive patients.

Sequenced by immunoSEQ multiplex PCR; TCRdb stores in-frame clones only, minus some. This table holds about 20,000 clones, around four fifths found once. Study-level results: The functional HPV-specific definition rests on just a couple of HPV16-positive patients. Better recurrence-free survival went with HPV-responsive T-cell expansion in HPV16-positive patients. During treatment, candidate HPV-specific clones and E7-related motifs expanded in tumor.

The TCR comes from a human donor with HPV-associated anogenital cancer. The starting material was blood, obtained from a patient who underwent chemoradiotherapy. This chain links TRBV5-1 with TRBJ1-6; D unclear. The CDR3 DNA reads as TGCGCCAGCACATGGGCGGAGAATTCACCCCTCCACTTT. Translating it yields CASTWAENSPLHF.